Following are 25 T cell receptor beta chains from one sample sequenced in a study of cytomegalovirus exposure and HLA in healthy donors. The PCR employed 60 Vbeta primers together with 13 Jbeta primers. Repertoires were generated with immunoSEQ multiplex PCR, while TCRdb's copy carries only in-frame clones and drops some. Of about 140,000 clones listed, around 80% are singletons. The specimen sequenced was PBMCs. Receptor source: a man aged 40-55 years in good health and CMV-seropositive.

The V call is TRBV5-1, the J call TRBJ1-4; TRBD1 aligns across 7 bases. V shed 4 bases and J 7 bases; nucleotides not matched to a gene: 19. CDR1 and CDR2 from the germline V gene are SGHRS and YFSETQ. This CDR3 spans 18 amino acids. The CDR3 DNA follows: TGCGCCAGCAGCCCCTTTTCGAGCTCCGGGACAGCGGCTGAAAAACTGTTTTTT. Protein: CASSPFSSSGTAAEKLFF.

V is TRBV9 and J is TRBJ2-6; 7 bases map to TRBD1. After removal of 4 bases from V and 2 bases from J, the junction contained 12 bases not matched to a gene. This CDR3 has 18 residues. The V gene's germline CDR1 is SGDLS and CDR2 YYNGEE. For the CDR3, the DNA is TGTGCCAGCAGCCCTCGGGACAGCCTCGGCGCTGGGGCCAACGTCCTGACTTTC. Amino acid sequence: CASSPRDSLGAGANVLTF.

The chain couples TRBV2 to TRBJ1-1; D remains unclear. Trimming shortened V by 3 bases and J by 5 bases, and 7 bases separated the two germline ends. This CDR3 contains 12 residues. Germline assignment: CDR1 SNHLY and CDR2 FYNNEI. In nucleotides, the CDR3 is TGTGCCAGCAGTGATCGAGGGACTGAAGCTTTCTTT. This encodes CASSDRGTEAFF.

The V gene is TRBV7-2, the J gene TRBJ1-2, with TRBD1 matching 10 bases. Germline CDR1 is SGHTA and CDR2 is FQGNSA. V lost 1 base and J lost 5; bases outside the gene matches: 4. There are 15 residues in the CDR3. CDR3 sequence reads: CASSLEPGQGYGYTF. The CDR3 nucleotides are TGTGCCAGCAGCTTAGAACCGGGACAGGGGTATGGCTACACCTTC. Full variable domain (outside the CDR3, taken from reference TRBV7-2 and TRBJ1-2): GAGVSQSPSNKVTEKGKDVELRCDPISGHTALYWYRQSLGQGLEFLIYFQGNSAPDKSGLPSDRFSAERTGGSVSTLTIQRTQQEDSAVYLCASSLEPGQGYGYTFGSGTRLTVV.

The CDR3 bases are TGTGCCAGCAGCTCATCTAGCGGGGGTCACACCGGGGAGCTGTTTTTT. Residues: CASSSSSGGHTGELFF. This chain uses TRBV7-2 with TRBJ2-2; 10 bases line up with TRBD2. Germline-derived CDR1 and CDR2 are SGHTA and FQGNSA. CDR3 length: 16 amino acids. V shed 4 bases and J 3 bases; nucleotides not matched to a gene: 5. Looking up the rest from reference TRBV7-2 and TRBJ2-2 gives the full variable domain: GAGVSQSPSNKVTEKGKDVELRCDPISGHTALYWYRQSLGQGLEFLIYFQGNSAPDKSGLPSDRFSAERTGGSVSTLTIQRTQQEDSAVYLCASSSSSGGHTGELFFGEGSRLTVL.

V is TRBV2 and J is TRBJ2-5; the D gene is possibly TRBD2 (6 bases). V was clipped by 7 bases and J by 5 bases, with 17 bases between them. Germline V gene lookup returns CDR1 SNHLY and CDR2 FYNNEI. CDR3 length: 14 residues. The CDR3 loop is CASNVNSRGETQYF. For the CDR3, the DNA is TGTGCCAGCAATGTCAATTCCCGGGGGGAGACCCAGTACTTC.

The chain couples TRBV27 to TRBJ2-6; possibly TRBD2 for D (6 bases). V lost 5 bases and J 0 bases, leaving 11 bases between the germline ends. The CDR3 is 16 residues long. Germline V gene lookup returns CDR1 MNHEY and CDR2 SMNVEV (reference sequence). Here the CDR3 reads CASSTAGFSGANVLTF. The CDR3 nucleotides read TGTGCCAGCAGTACTGCGGGATTCTCTGGGGCCAACGTCCTGACTTTC.

CDR3 nucleotides: TGTGCCAGCTCTTCAATCGAGTTTGGAAACACCATATATTTT. Its translation: CASSSIEFGNTIYF. The chain carries TRBV18 and TRBJ1-3; D is unclear. The germline V gene encodes CDR1 KGHSH and CDR2 LQKENI. The length of the CDR3 is 14 residues. V lost 6 bases to trimming and J lost 3 bases, with 12 bases between them.

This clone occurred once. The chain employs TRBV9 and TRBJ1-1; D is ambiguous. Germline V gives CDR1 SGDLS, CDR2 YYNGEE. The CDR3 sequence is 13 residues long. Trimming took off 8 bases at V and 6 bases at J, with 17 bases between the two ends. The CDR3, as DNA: TGTGCCAGGAGAGGGAGAGAGACGCCTGAAGCTTTCTTT. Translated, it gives CARRGRETPEAFF.

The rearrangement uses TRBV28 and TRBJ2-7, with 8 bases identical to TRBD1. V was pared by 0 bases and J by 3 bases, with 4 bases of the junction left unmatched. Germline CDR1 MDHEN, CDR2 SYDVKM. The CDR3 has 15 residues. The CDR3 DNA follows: TGTGCCAGCAGTTTATGGGGACAGGAGGGCTACGAGCAGTACTTC. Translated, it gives CASSLWGQEGYEQYF.

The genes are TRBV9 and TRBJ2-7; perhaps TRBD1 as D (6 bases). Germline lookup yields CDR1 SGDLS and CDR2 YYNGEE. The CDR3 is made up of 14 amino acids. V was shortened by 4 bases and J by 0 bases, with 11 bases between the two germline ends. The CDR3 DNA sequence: TGTGCCAGCAGCAACCGGGACACCTCCTACGAGCAGTACTTC. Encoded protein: CASSNRDTSYEQYF.

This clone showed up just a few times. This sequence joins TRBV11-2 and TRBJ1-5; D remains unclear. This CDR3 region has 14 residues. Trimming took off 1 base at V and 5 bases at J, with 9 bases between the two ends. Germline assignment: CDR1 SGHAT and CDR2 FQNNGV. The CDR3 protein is CASSLAGLDQPQHF. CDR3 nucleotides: TGTGCCAGCAGCTTAGCGGGGTTGGATCAGCCCCAGCATTTT.

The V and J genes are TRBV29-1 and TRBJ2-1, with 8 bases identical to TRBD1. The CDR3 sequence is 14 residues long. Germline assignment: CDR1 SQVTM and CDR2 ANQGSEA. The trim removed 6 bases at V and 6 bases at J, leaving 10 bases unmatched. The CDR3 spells CSVETPDRGNEQFF. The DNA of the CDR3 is TGCAGCGTCGAGACGCCTGACAGGGGCAATGAGCAGTTCTTC.

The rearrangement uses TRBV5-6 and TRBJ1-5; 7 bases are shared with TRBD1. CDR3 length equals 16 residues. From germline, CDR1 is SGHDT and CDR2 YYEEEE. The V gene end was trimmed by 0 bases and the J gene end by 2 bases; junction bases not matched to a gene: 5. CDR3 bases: TGTGCCAGCAGCTTGGCTAGGGGGCAAGGCAATCAGCCCCAGCATTTT. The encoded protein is CASSLARGQGNQPQHF.

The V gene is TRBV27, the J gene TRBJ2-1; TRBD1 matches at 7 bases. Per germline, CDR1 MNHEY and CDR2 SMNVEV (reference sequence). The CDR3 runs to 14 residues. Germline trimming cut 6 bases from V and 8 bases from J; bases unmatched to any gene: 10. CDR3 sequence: CASSRDSKVDEQFF. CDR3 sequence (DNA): TGTGCCAGCAGCCGGGACAGTAAAGTGGATGAGCAGTTCTTC.

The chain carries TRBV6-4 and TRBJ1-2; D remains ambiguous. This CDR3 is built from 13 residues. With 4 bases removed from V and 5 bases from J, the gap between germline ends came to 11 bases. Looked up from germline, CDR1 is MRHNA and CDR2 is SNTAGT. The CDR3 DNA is TGTGCCAGCAGTGCTGCGACGGGGTATGGCTACACCTTC. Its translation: CASSAATGYGYTF.

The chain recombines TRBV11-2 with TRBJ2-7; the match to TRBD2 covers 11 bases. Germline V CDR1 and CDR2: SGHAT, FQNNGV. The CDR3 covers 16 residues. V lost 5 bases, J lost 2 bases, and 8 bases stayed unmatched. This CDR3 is CASSAKGLAAPYEQYF. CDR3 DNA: TGTGCCAGCAGCGCAAAGGGACTAGCGGCGCCCTACGAGCAGTACTTC.

CDR3 region: CSARRPGDQYF. Here the CDR3 DNA reads TGCAGTGCTAGACGCCCGGGAGACCAGTACTTC. The J gene is TRBJ2-5, the V gene TRBV20-1, with D possibly TRBD2 on 6 matching bases. Deletions cut 2 bases from V and 10 bases from J, with 11 bases between. The CDR3 contains 11 residues. Germline CDR1 is DFQATT and CDR2 is SNEGSKA (reference sequence).

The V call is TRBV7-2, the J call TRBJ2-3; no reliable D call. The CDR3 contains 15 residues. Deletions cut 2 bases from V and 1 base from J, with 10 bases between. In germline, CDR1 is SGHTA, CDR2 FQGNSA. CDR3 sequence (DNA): TGTGCCAGCAGCTTATTTGCCCAGGGCACAGATACGCAGTATTTT. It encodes CASSLFAQGTDTQYF.

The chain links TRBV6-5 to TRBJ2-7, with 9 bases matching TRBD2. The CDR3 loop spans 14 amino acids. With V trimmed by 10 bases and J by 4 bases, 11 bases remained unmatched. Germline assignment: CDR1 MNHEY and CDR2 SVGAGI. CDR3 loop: CATMRLRGGYEQYF. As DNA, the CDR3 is TGTGCCACCATGAGGTTGCGGGGGGGATACGAGCAGTACTTC.

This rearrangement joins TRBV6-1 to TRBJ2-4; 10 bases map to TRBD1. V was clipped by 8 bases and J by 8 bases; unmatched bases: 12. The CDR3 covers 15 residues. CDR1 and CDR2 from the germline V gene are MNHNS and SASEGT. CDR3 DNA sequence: TGTGCCAGCCTCCGGGGGACAGGGGTGCCGGACATTCAGTACTTC. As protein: CASLRGTGVPDIQYF.

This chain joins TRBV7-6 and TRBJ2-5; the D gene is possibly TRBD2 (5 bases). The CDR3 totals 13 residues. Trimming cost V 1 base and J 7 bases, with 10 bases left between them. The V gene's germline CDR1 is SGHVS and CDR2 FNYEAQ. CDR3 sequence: CASSLDEAGTQYF. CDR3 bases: TGTGCCAGCAGCTTAGATGAGGCGGGGACCCAGTACTTC.

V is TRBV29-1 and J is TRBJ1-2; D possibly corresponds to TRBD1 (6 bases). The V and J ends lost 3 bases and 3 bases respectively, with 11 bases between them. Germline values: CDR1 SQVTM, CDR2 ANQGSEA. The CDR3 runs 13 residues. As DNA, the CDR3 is TGCAGCGTTGACGAGGGGGTCTACTATGGCTACACCTTC. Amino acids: CSVDEGVYYGYTF.

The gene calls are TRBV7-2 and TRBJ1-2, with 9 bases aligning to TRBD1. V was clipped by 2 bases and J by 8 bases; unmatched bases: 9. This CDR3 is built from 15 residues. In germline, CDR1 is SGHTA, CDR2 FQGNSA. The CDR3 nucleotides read TGTGCCAGCAGCTTACAACCGGGGACAGGGAAGGGCTACACCTTC. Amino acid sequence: CASSLQPGTGKGYTF.

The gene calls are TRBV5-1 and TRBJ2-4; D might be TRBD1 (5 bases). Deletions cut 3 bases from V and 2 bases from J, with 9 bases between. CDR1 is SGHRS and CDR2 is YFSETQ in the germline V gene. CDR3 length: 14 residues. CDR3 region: CASSSGLPKNIQYF. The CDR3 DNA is TGCGCCAGCAGCTCAGGGTTGCCCAAAAACATTCAGTACTTC.